Listed here are 5 T cell receptor beta chains from one sample, sequenced in a study of beta chain features in type 1 diabetes. Expressed TCRB transcripts were sequenced because the isolated RNA had all been reverse transcribed beforehand. Assay used: immunoSEQ multiplex PCR; TCRdb lists only in-frame clones, some missing. The sample comprises over 300,000 clones, roughly 8% of which are singletons, and around 0.45% rests with the top ten. The material sequenced was central memory CD4+ T cells from blood. These receptors were taken from a woman between 18 and 29 years old in good health.

Turning to this clone: Other DNA sequences of this sample code for an identical CDR3. V is TRBV2 and J is TRBJ1-2; 7 positions agree with TRBD1. The V segment lost 6 bases and the J segment 0 bases; nucleotides outside the gene matches: 4. CDR3 length equals 14 residues. CDR1 is SNHLY, CDR2 FYNNEI, per germline. For the CDR3, the DNA is TGTGCCAGCAGCTCGGACAGGACTAACTATGGCTACACCTTC. Translated, it gives CASSSDRTNYGYTF.

This clone was recorded a few times. V and J are TRBV5-4 and TRBJ2-1; D not resolved. There are 14 residues in the CDR3. CDR1 is SGHNT, CDR2 YYREEE, per germline (reference sequence). V shed 0 bases and J shed 3 bases, with 7 bases lying between them. DNA for the CDR3: TGTGCCAGCAGCTTGGTAGGAAACTACAATGAGCAGTTCTTC. It codes for CASSLVGNYNEQFF.

The table lists this clone with a few counts. This chain links TRBV7-9 with TRBJ2-1, with D unclear. Germline V CDR1 and CDR2: SEHNR, FQNEAQ (reference sequence). With 5 bases removed from V and 1 base from J, the gap between germline ends came to 9 bases. The CDR3 covers 14 residues. The CDR3 loop is CASSRQASYNEQFF. DNA of the CDR3: TGTGCCAGCAGCCGGCAGGCTTCCTACAATGAGCAGTTCTTC.

The chain is built from TRBV7-2 and TRBJ1-1; 9 bases align to TRBD1. There are 17 residues in the CDR3. Unmatched junction bases numbered 8, after V lost 3 bases and J lost 0 bases. The germline gives CDR1 SGHTA, CDR2 FQGNSA. CDR3 DNA: TGTGCCAGCAGCTTGGTCCACAGGGGGCGGATGAACACTGAAGCTTTCTTT. The encoded protein is CASSLVHRGRMNTEAFF. The full variable domain, completed using reference TRBV7-2 and TRBJ1-1, is GAGVSQSPSNKVTEKGKDVELRCDPISGHTALYWYRQSLGQGLEFLIYFQGNSAPDKSGLPSDRFSAERTGGSVSTLTIQRTQQEDSAVYLCASSLVHRGRMNTEAFFGQGTRLTVV.

The V gene is TRBV29-1, the J gene TRBJ2-3; the D gene is possibly TRBD2 (7 bases). Trimming cost V 7 bases and J 4 bases, with 18 bases left between them. Germline V lookup: CDR1 SQVTM, CDR2 ANQGSEA. This CDR3 has 14 residues. CDR3 region: CSGKGGNWADTQYF. The CDR3, as DNA: TGCAGCGGAAAGGGGGGGAATTGGGCAGATACGCAGTATTTT.